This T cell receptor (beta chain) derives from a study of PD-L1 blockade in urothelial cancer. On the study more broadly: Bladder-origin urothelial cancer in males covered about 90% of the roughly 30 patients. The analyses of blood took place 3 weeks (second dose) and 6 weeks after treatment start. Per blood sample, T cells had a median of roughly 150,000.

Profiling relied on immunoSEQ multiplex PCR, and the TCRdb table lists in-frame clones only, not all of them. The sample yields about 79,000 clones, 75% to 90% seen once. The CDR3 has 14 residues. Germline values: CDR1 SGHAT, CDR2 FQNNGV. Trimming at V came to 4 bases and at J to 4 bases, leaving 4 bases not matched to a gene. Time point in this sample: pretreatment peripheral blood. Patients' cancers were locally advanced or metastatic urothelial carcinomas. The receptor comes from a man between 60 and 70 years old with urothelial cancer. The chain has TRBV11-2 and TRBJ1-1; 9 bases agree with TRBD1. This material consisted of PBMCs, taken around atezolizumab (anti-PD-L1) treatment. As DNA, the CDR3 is TGTGCCAGCAGCTATAGGACAGGGGTCACTGAAGCTTTCTTT. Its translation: CASSYRTGVTEAFF.